This T cell receptor beta chain originates from a study of blood T cell repertoires in COVID-19. Whole-study context: The origin of the acute and convalescent COVID-19 samples was the United States, Italy and Spain.

Each participant's cohort was designated according to participant-reported clinical history. This table comes from immunoSEQ multiplex PCR, and its TCRdb copy is limited to in-frame clones, with some not included. The table includes approximately 170,000 clones, about 85% detected once. The sequenced material came from PBMCs or T cells enriched from blood (not recorded which). The clonotype originates from a woman in her forties or fifties who had recovered from COVID-19.

CDR3 nucleotides: TGTGCCAGTAGTATGTGGCAGGTCAACTATGGCTACACCTTC. This sequence encodes CASSMWQVNYGYTF. The rearrangement uses TRBV19 and TRBJ1-2; D is unclear. Trimming pared 3 bases from V and 2 bases from J, leaving 10 bases between. Per germline, CDR1 LNHDA and CDR2 SQIVND (reference sequence). This CDR3 has 14 amino acids.